Following are 5 T cell receptor beta chains from one sample sequenced in a study of early T cells in non-severe SARS-CoV-2 infection. TCRdb passed the 5' RACE reads through MiXCR, listing each CDR3 protein once. The sample shows about 56,000 distinct CDR3 sequences, about 16% of them seen only once. The source was whole blood, collected at baseline. Source of these receptors: an adult who was a healthcare worker with PCR-confirmed SARS-CoV-2 infection or an uninfected control (not recorded which).

This sequence joins TRBV6-6 and TRBJ2-7, with a weak D call TRBD2 (5 bases). The CDR3 covers 14 residues. V was clipped by 6 bases and J by 0 bases, with 12 bases between them. The germline V gene has CDR1 MNHNY and CDR2 SVGAGI (reference sequence). The CDR3 here is CASSPRASSYEQYF. The CDR3 DNA sequence: TGTGCCAGCAGCCCGCGGGCGAGCTCCTACGAGCAGTACTTC.

The sample holds a few counts of this clonotype. V usage is TRBV5-1 and J usage is TRBJ1-1; D is ambiguous. This CDR3 has 14 amino acids. CDR1 is SGHRS, CDR2 YFSETQ, per germline. V lost 0 bases, J lost 1 base, and 7 bases lay in between. This chain's CDR3 is CASSLDRPNTEAFF. The CDR3 nucleotides are TGCGCCAGCAGCTTGGACAGACCGAACACTGAAGCTTTCTTT.

This sequence joins TRBV6-6 and TRBJ2-7, with D possibly matching TRBD2 (5 bases). The germline CDR1 and CDR2 sequences are MNHNY and SVGAGI (reference sequence). V lost 7 bases to trimming and J lost 3 bases, with 13 bases between them. The CDR3 totals 13 residues. DNA of the CDR3: TGTGCCAGCACCGACCGTGAGGGCTACGAGCAGTACTTC. Amino acids: CASTDREGYEQYF.

CDR3 in DNA: TGTGCCACCAAAGGTGGGGACACTGAAGCTTTCTTT. It specifies CATKGGDTEAFF. The rearrangement links TRBV18 to TRBJ1-1; no definite D call. From germline, CDR1 is KGHSH and CDR2 LQKENI. The CDR3 has 12 amino acids. V lost 10 bases and J 3 bases, leaving 12 bases between the germline ends.

In its sample, this clonotype was seen a few times. In nucleotides, the CDR3 is TGTGCCAGCAGTCTGGGGGGGACACAGACGGGCGAGCAGTACTTC. It encodes CASSLGGTQTGEQYF. The chain couples TRBV7-6 to TRBJ2-7; D possibly corresponds to TRBD2 (7 bases). The V end was cut by 6 bases, the J end by 6 bases, with 21 bases between. CDR3 length: 15 amino acids. CDR1 SGHVS and CDR2 FNYEAQ come from the germline V gene.